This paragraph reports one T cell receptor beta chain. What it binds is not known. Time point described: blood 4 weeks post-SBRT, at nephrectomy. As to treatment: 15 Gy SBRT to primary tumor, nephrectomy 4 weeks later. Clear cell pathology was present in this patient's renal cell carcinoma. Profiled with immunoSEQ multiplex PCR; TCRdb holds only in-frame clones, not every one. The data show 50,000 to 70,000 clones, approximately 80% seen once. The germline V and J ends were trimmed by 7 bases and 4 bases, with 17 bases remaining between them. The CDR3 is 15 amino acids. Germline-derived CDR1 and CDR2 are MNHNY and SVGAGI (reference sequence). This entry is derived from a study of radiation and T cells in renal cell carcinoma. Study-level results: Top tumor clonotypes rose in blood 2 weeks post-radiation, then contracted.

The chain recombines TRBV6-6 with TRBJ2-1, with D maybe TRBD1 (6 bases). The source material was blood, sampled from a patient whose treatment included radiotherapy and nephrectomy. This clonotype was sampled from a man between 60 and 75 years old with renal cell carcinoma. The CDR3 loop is CASTLRQGTYNEQFF. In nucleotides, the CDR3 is TGTGCCAGCACCCTCCGCCAGGGGACATACAATGAGCAGTTCTTC.